The 18 T cell receptor beta chains presented below share a single source sample, sequenced in a study of CD8+CD57+ T cells in acquired aplastic anemia. The authors sequenced patients whose flow cytometry had shown CD8+CD57+ cell expansion. Profiles of TCR beta VDJ and CDR3 were generated from a genomic DNA template. TCRdb ran MiXCR on the reads and lists one entry per CDR3 protein. The sample has roughly 93,000 distinct CDR3 sequences, roughly two thirds seen once. Sample: sorted CD4+, CD8+, or CD8+CD57+ T cells (not recorded which) from PBMCs. The receptors stem from a human donor with aplastic anemia.

The chain joins TRBV7-9 to TRBJ1-2; D remains unclear. CDR3 length equals 14 residues. V dropped 7 bases and J dropped 1 base, with 13 bases sitting between them. CDR1 and CDR2 from the germline V gene are SEHNR and FQNEAQ (reference sequence). CDR3 in DNA: TGTGCCAGCACCCGATCCCCGGATAACTATGGCTACACCTTC. Protein sequence: CASTRSPDNYGYTF. Combining the CDR3 with reference TRBV7-9 and TRBJ1-2 gives the whole variable domain DTGVSQNPRHKITKRGQNVTFRCDPISEHNRLYWYRQTLGQGPEFLTYFQNEAQLEKSRLLSDRFSAERPKGSFSTLEIQRTEQGDSAMYLCASTRSPDNYGYTFGSGTRLTVV.

This clonotype was seen only a few times. The V and J genes are TRBV20-1 and TRBJ1-6; the D gene is possibly TRBD1 (5 bases). CDR3 length equals 17 residues. Germline V gene sequence: CDR1 DFQATT, CDR2 SNEGSKA (reference sequence). V was shortened by 3 bases and J by 8 bases, with 23 bases between the two germline ends. This CDR3 reads CSASRDPRGFDYSPLHF. The CDR3 region has the DNA TGCAGTGCTAGTCGGGACCCACGTGGTTTTGATTATTCACCCCTCCACTTT.

The chain links TRBV7-8 to TRBJ2-7; weak D call: TRBD1 (6 bases). The CDR3 has 13 amino acids. Trimming pared 2 bases from V and 7 bases from J, leaving 12 bases between. Per the germline V gene, CDR1 is SGHVS and CDR2 is FQNEAQ. CDR3 sequence: CASSLPDRDEQYF. The CDR3 DNA follows: TGTGCCAGCAGCTTACCGGACAGAGATGAGCAGTACTTC.

This clonotype occurred a few times. The rearrangement links TRBV7-2 to TRBJ2-3, with D unresolved. The CDR3 sequence is 14 residues long. CDR1 is SGHTA, CDR2 FQGNSA, per germline. V was shortened by 4 bases and J by 2 bases, with 10 bases between the two germline ends. The CDR3, as DNA: TGTGCCAGCAGCTCGCTGGGGATCACAGATACGCAGTATTTT. It encodes CASSSLGITDTQYF.

This clonotype has only a few counts. V and J are TRBV29-1 and TRBJ1-1; D remains ambiguous. The length of the CDR3 is 11 residues. The V gene's germline CDR1 is SQVTM and CDR2 ANQGSEA. V was clipped by 7 bases and J by 5 bases, with 11 bases between them. CDR3 amino acids: CSALAWTEAFF. Here the CDR3 DNA reads TGCAGCGCCCTGGCCTGGACTGAAGCTTTCTTT.

This sequence joins TRBV29-1 and TRBJ2-1; 13 positions match TRBD2. The CDR3 length is 16 residues. V shed 4 bases and J 3 bases; nucleotides not matched to a gene: 6. Germline V gene data show CDR1 as SQVTM and CDR2 as ANQGSEA. CDR3 sequence (DNA): TGCAGCGTTGCAGGACTAGCGGGAGTAGGCTACAATGAGCAGTTCTTC. Its translation is CSVAGLAGVGYNEQFF.

Concerning this clonotype: A much bigger clone sits one base away, suggesting this may be a read error. The chain carries TRBV4-2 and TRBJ2-3; D is tentatively TRBD1 or TRBD2 (5 bases each). The V and J ends lost 4 bases and 4 bases respectively, with 27 bases between them. CDR3 length: 19 amino acids. Germline V CDR1 and CDR2: LGHNA, YNFKEQ. CDR3 protein: CASSRTLNPAEASSDTQYF. The DNA for the CDR3 is TGTGCCAGCAGCCGGACATTAAACCCAGCGGAGGCGTCCTCAGATACGCAGTATTTT.

The J gene is TRBJ2-5, the V gene TRBV20-1; the match to TRBD2 covers 7 bases. Germline-derived CDR1 and CDR2 are DFQATT and SNEGSKA (reference sequence). This CDR3 has 13 residues. The chain's CDR3 is CSVGGTNQETQYF. CDR3 DNA sequence: TGCAGCGTAGGAGGGACTAACCAAGAGACCCAGTACTTC.

This CDR3 reads CASSFGPTEHYEQYF. The CDR3 DNA is TGTGCCAGCAGCTTCGGACCAACCGAACATTACGAGCAGTACTTC. The chain uses TRBV7-7 and TRBJ2-7, with D unclear. This CDR3 region has 15 residues. V was trimmed by 3 bases and J by 4 bases, leaving 16 bases between them. The germline V gene has CDR1 SSHAT and CDR2 FNYEAQ (reference sequence). Full variable domain (rest looked up from reference TRBV7-7 and TRBJ2-7): GAGVSQSPRYKVTKRGQDVTLRCDPISSHATLYWYQQALGQGPEFLTYFNYEAQPDKSGLPSDRFSAERPEGSISTLTIQRTEQRDSAMYRCASSFGPTEHYEQYFGPGTRLTVT.

The chain carries TRBV20-1 and TRBJ1-2; possibly TRBD1 for D (6 bases). Germline V lookup: CDR1 DFQATT, CDR2 SNEGSKA (reference sequence). CDR3 length: 13 residues. Trimming stripped 6 bases from V and 3 bases from J, with 14 bases between. The CDR3 coding sequence is TGCAGTGCGATAACACAGGGCGACTATGGCTACACCTTC. It translates to CSAITQGDYGYTF.

This sequence joins TRBV20-1 and TRBJ1-1, with 9 bases fitting TRBD1. CDR3 length: 14 residues. The junction had 7 bases not matched to a gene; V was cut back by 5 bases and J by 3 bases. Germline V gene lookup returns CDR1 DFQATT and CDR2 SNEGSKA (reference sequence). CDR3 sequence reads: CSAPGQGRYTEAFF. The CDR3 region has the DNA TGCAGTGCTCCGGGACAGGGAAGGTACACTGAAGCTTTCTTT.

The V gene is TRBV7-9, the J gene TRBJ1-1, with a tentative D call TRBD1 (5 bases). Germline CDR1 and CDR2: SEHNR and FQNEAQ (reference sequence). The CDR3 is 14 amino acids. The ends were cut back, 7 bases at V and 0 bases at J, with 12 bases in the middle. The DNA of the CDR3 is TGTGCCAGCAACATTCAGGGCGTGAACACTGAAGCTTTCTTT. Residues: CASNIQGVNTEAFF.

The gene calls are TRBV2 and TRBJ1-1; D is unresolved. The ends were cut back, 2 bases at V and 0 bases at J, with 10 bases in the middle. CDR3 length: 15 residues. Germline values: CDR1 SNHLY, CDR2 FYNNEI. The CDR3: CASSESGTLNTEAFF. The CDR3 bases are TGTGCCAGCAGTGAATCAGGAACCTTGAACACTGAAGCTTTCTTT.

The V and J genes are TRBV9 and TRBJ2-2; D unclear. Trimming pared 4 bases from V and 3 bases from J, leaving 4 bases between. Germline CDR1 is SGDLS and CDR2 is YYNGEE. This CDR3 region has 12 residues. The CDR3 spells CASSPDTGELFF. CDR3 in DNA: TGTGCCAGCAGCCCCGACACCGGGGAGCTGTTTTTT.

The chain combines TRBV5-4 with TRBJ2-1; D possibly matches TRBD1 or TRBD2 (5 bases each). This CDR3 spans 14 amino acids. With 7 bases removed from V and 4 bases from J, the gap between germline ends came to 15 bases. Germline CDR1 reads SGHNT; CDR2 reads YYREEE (reference sequence). CDR3 residues: CASARPGPYNEQFF. Written as DNA, the CDR3 is TGTGCCAGCGCCCGGCCGGGGCCTTACAATGAGCAGTTCTTC.

The chain links TRBV20-1 to TRBJ2-1, with TRBD2 identical over 11 bases. The germline CDR1 and CDR2 sequences are DFQATT and SNEGSKA (reference sequence). This CDR3 is built from 15 residues. The V segment lost 5 bases and the J segment 8 bases; nucleotides outside the gene matches: 11. Here the CDR3 DNA reads TGCAGTGCTCAAAATGCGCTAGCGGGAGGCCATGAGCAGTTCTTC. Translating it yields CSAQNALAGGHEQFF.

The V and J genes are TRBV20-1 and TRBJ2-3; D is ambiguous. Germline CDR1 and CDR2: DFQATT and SNEGSKA (reference sequence). V lost 1 base to trimming and J lost 6 bases, with 14 bases between them. The length of the CDR3 is 14 residues. The CDR3 DNA sequence: TGCAGTGCTAGAGTCCAGCGATCCAGGGATACGCAGTATTTT. The encoded protein is CSARVQRSRDTQYF.

The J gene is TRBJ1-2, the V gene TRBV15, with D unclear. V lost 1 base and J lost 6, with 12 bases in between. The length of the CDR3 is 14 residues. Germline CDR1 and CDR2: LNHNV and YYDKDF (reference sequence). The CDR3 region is CATSRGEVVDGYTF. CDR3 nucleotide sequence: TGTGCCACCAGCAGAGGGGAAGTAGTGGATGGCTACACCTTC.